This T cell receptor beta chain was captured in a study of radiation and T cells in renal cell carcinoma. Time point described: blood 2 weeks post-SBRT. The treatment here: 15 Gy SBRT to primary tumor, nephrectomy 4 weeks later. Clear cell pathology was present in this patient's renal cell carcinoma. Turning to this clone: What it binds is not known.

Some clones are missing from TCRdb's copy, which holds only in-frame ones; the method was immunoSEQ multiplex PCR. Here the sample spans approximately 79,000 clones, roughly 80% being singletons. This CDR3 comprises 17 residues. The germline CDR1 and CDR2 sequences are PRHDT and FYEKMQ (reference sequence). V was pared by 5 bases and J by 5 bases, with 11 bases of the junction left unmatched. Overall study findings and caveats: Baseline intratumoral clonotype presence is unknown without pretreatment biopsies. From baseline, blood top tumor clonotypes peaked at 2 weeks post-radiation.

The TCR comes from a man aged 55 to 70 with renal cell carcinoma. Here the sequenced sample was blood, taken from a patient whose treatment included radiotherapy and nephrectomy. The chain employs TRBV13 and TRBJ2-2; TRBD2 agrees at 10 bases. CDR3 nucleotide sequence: TGTGCCAGCAGCGCCAGGACTAGCGGAGGGGGAACCGGGGAGCTGTTTTTT. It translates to CASSARTSGGGTGELFF.